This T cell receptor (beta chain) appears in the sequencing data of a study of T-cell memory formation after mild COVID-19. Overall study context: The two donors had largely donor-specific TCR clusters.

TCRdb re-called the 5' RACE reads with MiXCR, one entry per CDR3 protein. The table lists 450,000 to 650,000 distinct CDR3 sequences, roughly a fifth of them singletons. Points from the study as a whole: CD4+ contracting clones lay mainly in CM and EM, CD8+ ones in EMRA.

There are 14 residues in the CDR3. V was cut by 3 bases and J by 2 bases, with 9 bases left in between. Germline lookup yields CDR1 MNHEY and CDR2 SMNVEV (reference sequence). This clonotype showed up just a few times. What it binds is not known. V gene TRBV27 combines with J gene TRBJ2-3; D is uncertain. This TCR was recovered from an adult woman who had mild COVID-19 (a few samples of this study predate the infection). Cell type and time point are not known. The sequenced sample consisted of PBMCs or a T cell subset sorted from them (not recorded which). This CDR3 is CASSFIDTTDTQYF. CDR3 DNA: TGTGCCAGCAGTTTTATAGACACCACAGATACGCAGTATTTT.